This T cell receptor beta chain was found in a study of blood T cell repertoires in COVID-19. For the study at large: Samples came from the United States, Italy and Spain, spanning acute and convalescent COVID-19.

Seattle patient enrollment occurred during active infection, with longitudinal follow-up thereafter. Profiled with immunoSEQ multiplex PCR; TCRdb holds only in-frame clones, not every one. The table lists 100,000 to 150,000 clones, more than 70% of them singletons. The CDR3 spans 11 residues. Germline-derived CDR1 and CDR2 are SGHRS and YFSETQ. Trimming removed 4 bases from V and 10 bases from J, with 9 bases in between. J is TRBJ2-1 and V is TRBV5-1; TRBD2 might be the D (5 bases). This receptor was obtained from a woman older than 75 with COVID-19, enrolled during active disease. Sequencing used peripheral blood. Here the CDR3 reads CASSIEREQFF. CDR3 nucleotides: TGCGCCAGCAGCATTGAGCGGGAGCAGTTCTTC.